Detailed here is one TCR beta chain. The antigen remains unidentified. V lost 2 bases, J lost 8 bases, and 12 bases lay in between. The CDR3 runs to 13 residues. Germline loops: CDR1 MNHEY, CDR2 SMNVEV (reference sequence). This sample is part of a study of cytomegalovirus exposure and HLA in healthy donors. Study-level results: Using the classifier, cytomegalovirus status was reportedly diagnosed with high specificity and sensitivity. Altogether, around 160 TCR beta chains were recorded as cytomegalovirus-associated.

TCRdb keeps only in-frame clones here, not all; method: immunoSEQ multiplex PCR. The sample lists around 150,000 clones, 89% seen once, with 4% to 4.5% in the top ten. The donors were part of the validation cohort, which consisted of about 130 subjects and was separate from the first cohort of about 670 subjects. The chain links TRBV27 to TRBJ1-2, with D unresolved. Sequenced sample: PBMCs. The receptor was isolated from a man aged 18 to 30 in good health and CMV-seropositive. Here the CDR3 DNA reads TGTGCCAGCAGTTTAAGCGGTCTGAGCGGCTACACCTTC. Protein sequence: CASSLSGLSGYTF.